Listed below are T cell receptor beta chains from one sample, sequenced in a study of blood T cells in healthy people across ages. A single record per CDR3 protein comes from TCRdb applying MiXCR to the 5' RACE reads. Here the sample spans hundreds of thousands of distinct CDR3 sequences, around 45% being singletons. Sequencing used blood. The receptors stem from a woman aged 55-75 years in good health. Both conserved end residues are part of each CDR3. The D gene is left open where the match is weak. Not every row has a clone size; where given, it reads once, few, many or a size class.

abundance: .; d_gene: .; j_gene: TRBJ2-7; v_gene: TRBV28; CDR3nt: TGTGCCAGCTCACAGGGAGCTTCAGGCGAGCAGTACTTC; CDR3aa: CASSQGASGEQYF
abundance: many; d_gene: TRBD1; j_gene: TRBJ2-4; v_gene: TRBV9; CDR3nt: TGTGCCAGCAGCCATCCCCGGGACAGCTACAAAAACATTCAGTACTTC; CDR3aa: CASSHPRDSYKNIQYF
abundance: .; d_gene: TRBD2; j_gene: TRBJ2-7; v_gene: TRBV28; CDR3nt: TGTGCCAGCAACCCCCCGGGACTAGCCTCCTACGAGCAGTACTTC; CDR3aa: CASNPPGLASYEQYF
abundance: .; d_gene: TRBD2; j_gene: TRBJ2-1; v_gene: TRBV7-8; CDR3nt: TGTGCCAGCAGCCTCCCTAGCGGCAGCTCCTACAATGAGCAGTTCTTC; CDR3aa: CASSLPSGSSYNEQFF
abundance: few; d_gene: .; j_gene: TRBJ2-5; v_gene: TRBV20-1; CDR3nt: TGCAGTGCTAGAGACAGGGTTGGGGGGACCCAGTACTTC; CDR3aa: CSARDRVGGTQYF
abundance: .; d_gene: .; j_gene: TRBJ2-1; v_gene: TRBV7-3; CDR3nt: TGTGCCAGCAGTCCCGGACCGTTTCTGGTGCAGTTCTTC; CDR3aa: CASSPGPFLVQFF
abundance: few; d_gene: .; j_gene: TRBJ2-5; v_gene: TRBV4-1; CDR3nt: TGCGCCAGCAGCCAAGGGGGCAACCAAGAGACCCAGTACTTC; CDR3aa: CASSQGGNQETQYF
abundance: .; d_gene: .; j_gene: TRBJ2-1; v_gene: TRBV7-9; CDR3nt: TGTGCCAGCAGTCTTGAGCAGTTCTTC; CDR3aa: CASSLEQFF
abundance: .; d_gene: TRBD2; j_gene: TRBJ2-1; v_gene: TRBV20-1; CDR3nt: TGCAGTGCGACCAGACTAGCGGGAGTAGCCAATGAGCAGTTCTTC; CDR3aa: CSATRLAGVANEQFF
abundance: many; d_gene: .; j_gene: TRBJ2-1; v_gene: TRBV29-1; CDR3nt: TGCAGCGTTTATTCCTACAATGAGCAGTTCTTC; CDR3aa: CSVYSYNEQFF
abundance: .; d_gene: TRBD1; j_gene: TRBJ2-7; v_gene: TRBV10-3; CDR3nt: TGTGCCATCAGTGGGACAGGGAACAATGAGCAGTACTTC; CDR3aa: CAISGTGNNEQYF
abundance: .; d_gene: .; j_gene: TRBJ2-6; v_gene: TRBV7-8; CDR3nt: TGTGCCAGCAGCCGCATGGGACGGGGTTTAAGCTCTGGGGCCAACGTCCTGACTTTC; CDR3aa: CASSRMGRGLSSGANVLTF
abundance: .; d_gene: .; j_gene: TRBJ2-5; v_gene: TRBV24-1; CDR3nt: TGTGCCACCAGTGGACAACAGTTCGGGCGGGAGACCCAGTACTTC; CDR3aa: CATSGQQFGRETQYF
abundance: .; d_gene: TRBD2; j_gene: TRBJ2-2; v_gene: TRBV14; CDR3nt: TGTGCCAGCAGCCAGCTAGCGGGAGCGGCCGGGGAGCTGTTTTTT; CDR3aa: CASSQLAGAAGELFF
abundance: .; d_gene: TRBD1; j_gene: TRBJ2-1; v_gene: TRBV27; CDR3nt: TGTGCCAGCCATTCAGGGGGCTACAATGAGCAGTTCTTC; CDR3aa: CASHSGGYNEQFF
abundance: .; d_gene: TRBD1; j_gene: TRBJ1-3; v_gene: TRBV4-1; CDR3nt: TGCGCCAGCAGCCAAGGGGACAGCCTTCGAAACACCATATATTTT; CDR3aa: CASSQGDSLRNTIYF
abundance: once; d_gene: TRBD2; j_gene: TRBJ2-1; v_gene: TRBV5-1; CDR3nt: TGCGCCAGCAGTAGGACTAGCGACACGGAAAATGGGCAGTTCTTC; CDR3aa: CASSRTSDTENGQFF
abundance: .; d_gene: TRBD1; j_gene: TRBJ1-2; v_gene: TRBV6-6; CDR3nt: TGTGCCAGCAGTTACGACAGGGATGGCTATGGCTACACCTTC; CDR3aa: CASSYDRDGYGYTF
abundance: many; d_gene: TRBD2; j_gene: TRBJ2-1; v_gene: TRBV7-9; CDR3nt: TGTGCCAGCAGCTTAAGGGCTAGCGGGTGGTACAATGAGCAGTTCTTC; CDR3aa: CASSLRASGWYNEQFF
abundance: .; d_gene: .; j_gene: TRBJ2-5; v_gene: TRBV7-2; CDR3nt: TGTGCCAGCAGCTTAGCGGGGTTATATTGGAAAGAGACCCAGTACTTC; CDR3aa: CASSLAGLYWKETQYF
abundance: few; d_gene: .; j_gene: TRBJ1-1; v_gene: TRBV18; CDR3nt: TGTGCCAGCTCACTTAACGAGGTCCGTGTGAACACTGAAGCTTTCTTT; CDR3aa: CASSLNEVRVNTEAFF
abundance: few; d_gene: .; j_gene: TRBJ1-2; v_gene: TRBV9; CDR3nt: TGTGCCAGCAGCGTTGACCATTCGCGCCCAACTTATGGCTACACCTTC; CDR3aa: CASSVDHSRPTYGYTF
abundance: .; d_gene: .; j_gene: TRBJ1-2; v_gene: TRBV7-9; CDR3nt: TGTGCCAGCAGCTTATCTGCAGGGGCTGGCTACACCTTC; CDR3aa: CASSLSAGAGYTF
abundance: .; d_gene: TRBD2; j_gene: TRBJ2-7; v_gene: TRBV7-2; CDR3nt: TGTGCCAGCAGCTTGGCTAGCGGAGAATACGAGCAGTACTTC; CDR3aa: CASSLASGEYEQYF
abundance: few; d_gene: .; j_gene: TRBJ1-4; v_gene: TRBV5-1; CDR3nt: TGCGCCAGCAGCTACGGGACCCCACGTGAAAAACTGTTTTTT; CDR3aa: CASSYGTPREKLFF
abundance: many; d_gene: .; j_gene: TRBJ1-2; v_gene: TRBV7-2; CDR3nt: TGTGCCAGCAGCTTGCCGCAGGACTATGGCTACACCTTC; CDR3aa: CASSLPQDYGYTF
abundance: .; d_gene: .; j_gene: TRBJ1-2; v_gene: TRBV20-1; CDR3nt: TGCAGTGCTAGGCACGACAGGAACTATGGCTACACCTTC; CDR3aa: CSARHDRNYGYTF
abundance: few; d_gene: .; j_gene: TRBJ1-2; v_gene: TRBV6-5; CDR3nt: TGTGCCAGCAGTTACTCGAGCCAGGGGAACTATGGCTACACCTTC; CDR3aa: CASSYSSQGNYGYTF
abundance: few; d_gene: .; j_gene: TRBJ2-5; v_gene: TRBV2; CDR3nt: TGTGCCAGCAGTGAAAGAGGGCAGGGGGAGACCCAGTACTTC; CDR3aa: CASSERGQGETQYF
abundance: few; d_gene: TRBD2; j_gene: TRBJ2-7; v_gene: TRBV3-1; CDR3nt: TGTGCCAGCAGCCCTCGGGGGGTAGCGGCGACCTACGAGCAGTACTTC; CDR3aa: CASSPRGVAATYEQYF
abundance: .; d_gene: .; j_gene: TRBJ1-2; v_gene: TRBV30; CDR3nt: TGTGCCTGGAGTGTTGGCAGGGTAGGCGGCTACACCTTC; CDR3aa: CAWSVGRVGGYTF
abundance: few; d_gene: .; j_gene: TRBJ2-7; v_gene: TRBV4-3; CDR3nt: TGCGCCAGCAGCCAAGGAGGGCAGGGCTACGAGCAGTACTTC; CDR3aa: CASSQGGQGYEQYF